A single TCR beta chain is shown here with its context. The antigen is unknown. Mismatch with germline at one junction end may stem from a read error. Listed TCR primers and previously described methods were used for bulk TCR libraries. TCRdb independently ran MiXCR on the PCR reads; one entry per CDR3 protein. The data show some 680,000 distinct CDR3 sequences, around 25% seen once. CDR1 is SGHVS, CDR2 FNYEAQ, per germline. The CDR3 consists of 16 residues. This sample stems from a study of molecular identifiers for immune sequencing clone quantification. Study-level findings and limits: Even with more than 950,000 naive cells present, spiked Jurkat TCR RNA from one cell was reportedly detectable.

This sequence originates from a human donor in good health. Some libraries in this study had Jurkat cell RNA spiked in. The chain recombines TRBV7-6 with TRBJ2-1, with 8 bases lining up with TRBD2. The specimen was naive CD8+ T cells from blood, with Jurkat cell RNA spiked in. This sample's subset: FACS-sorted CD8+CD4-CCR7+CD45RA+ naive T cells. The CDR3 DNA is TGTGCCAGCAGCAGATCCAAGCGGGAGTCCTACAATGAGCAGCTCTTC. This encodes CASSRSKRESYNEQLF.